The sequence of this T cell receptor (beta chain) was determined in a study of vaccination and CD4 T cells after COVID-19. Study information: The stimulus for the cells was overlapping spike peptides derived from SARS-CoV-2, HCoV-NL63, HCoV-OC43 and HCoV-229E.

Sequence data for DNA of cultured CD4+ T cells were generated by the Oncomine TCR Beta short-read assay. Each CDR3 protein is one row after TCRdb ran MiXCR on the PCR reads. The sample includes about 7,300 distinct CDR3 sequences, roughly 58% of them seen just once. Treatment indicated: approximately 9-day PBMC culture with coronavirus spike peptide pools or control peptides (ViraFEST assay). The V gene end was trimmed by 3 bases and the J gene end by 8 bases; junction bases not matched to a gene: 11. The CDR3 is 16 amino acids. The germline CDR1 and CDR2 sequences are SGHTA and FQGNSA. This clonotype has more than one count but fewer than ten. The antigen is undetermined.

The source is a human donor with COVID-19. This chain joins TRBV7-2 and TRBJ1-4; TRBD1 matches at 8 bases. Specimen: cultured CD4+ T cells from blood, collected after SARS-CoV-2 vaccination. The CDR3 here is CASSLEQGALGEKLFF. The CDR3 DNA reads as TGTGCCAGCAGCTTGGAGCAGGGGGCCCTTGGGGAAAAACTGTTTTTT.